This T cell receptor beta chain was found in a study of T cells in localized non-small cell lung cancer. Study observations and caveats: Elevated circulating T cell density in blood was associated with longer overall survival.

Concerning this clone itself: The antigen remains undetermined.

Germline-derived CDR1 and CDR2 are SGHNT and YYREEE (reference sequence). Between the trimmed V and J ends, which lost 5 bases and 1 base, there was a span of 21 bases. CDR3 length: 17 residues. Produced via immunoSEQ multiplex PCR; TCRdb's table is partial and in-frame only. This sample has tens of thousands of clones, with 90% to 95% found just once. The receptor's source is a woman aged 35-75 years with stage II lung adenocarcinoma. Sequencing was performed on PBMCs, taken before any cancer treatment. The rearrangement uses TRBV5-4 and TRBJ1-1; D might be TRBD1 (5 bases). CDR3 sequence (DNA): TGTGCCAGCAGTCTTGGGGCGGGAAGGCGCTCGAACACTGAAGCTTTCTTT. It is translated as CASSLGAGRRSNTEAFF.